This T cell receptor (beta chain) was sequenced during a study of blood T cells in healthy people across ages. A second PCR of about 7 to 11 cycles used a sample-barcoded 5' primer and a J-beta primer mix. Sequencing recovered at least 2.5 million CDR3-containing paired-end reads from each sample. TCRdb itself ran the 5' RACE reads through MiXCR, one entry per CDR3 protein. The table includes about 690,000 distinct CDR3 sequences, less than 45% detected once. This clonotype was detected only a few times. What it recognizes is unknown. Regarding the study as a whole: A strong correlation was found between TCR beta diversity and the percentage of naive T cells.

Material: blood. This sequence was found in an elderly man in good health.

The CDR3 sequence is CASRRGTSGKDEQFF. In nucleotides, the CDR3 is TGTGCCAGCAGACGGGGGACTAGCGGGAAGGATGAGCAGTTCTTC. The chain links TRBV27 to TRBJ2-1, with 13 bases that match TRBD2. The V segment lost 6 bases and the J segment 8 bases; nucleotides outside the gene matches: 7. There are 15 residues in the CDR3. Germline CDR1 and CDR2: MNHEY and SMNVEV (reference sequence).